One TCR beta chain is described in this entry. Its antigen is currently unknown. The data derive from a study of beta chain features in type 1 diabetes. The overall study: Examination covered around 98 million sorted cells spanning all samples. Study findings and constraints: Equally in patients and controls, PCR might preferentially amplify shorter templates. Possibly, sequencing cDNA over-represented cells that had high TCR expression levels. There was a moderate but significant shortening of TCRB CDR3s in all four CD4+ subsets of Type 1 diabetes patients. Researchers reported that naive, central memory and Treg TCRB repertoires appeared more similar in patients than in healthy donors.

CDR1 and CDR2 (germline): SGHRS, YFSETQ. The CDR3 spans 16 residues. V dropped 3 bases and J dropped 5; count of bases not matched to a gene: 12. Every isolated RNA sample was fully reverse transcribed, so sequencing captured expressed TCRB transcripts. The method was immunoSEQ multiplex PCR; TCRdb's version includes in-frame clones alone and lacks a portion of them. Of around 600,000 clones in the sample, around 12% were seen once. This clonotype originated in a young man with type 1 diabetes. The J gene is TRBJ2-7, the V gene TRBV5-1; the match to TRBD1 covers 9 bases. Sequences were obtained from naive CD4+ T cells from blood. CDR3 region: CASSSPRGQGTDEQYF. In DNA, the CDR3 is TGCGCCAGCAGCTCACCCCGAGGACAGGGGACGGACGAGCAGTACTTC.